This T cell receptor beta chain was observed in a study of blood T cell repertoires in COVID-19. Across the whole study: Samples representing acute and convalescent COVID-19 were sourced from the United States, Italy and Spain. In each case, the material was cDNA or gDNA derived from T cells, B-cell-depleted T cells, or PBMCs.

Source study methods: Estimated nucleated cell counts came from reference gene primer amplification. Assay used: immunoSEQ multiplex PCR; TCRdb lists only in-frame clones, some missing. V and J calls and clone size are those listed in that table; D and trimming were worked out from the DNA. Found here are about 230,000 clones, around 84% of them singletons; the top ten hold about 1.4%. Germline V CDR1 and CDR2: LGHNA, YSLEER. The V segment lost 6 bases and the J segment 6 bases; nucleotides outside the gene matches: 13. CDR3 length equals 15 residues. The sequenced sample consisted of peripheral blood. This TCR came from a middle-aged woman who had recovered from COVID-19. V usage is TRBV4-3 and J usage is TRBJ2-7; TRBD2 aligns across 8 bases. In DNA form, the CDR3 reads TGCGCCAGCAGTCGGGCGGGGGGCCAGTTCTCCGAGCAGTACTTC. Its translation is CASSRAGGQFSEQYF.